Following are 28 T cell receptor beta chains from one sample sequenced in a study of blood T cell repertoires in COVID-19. Assay used: immunoSEQ multiplex PCR; TCRdb lists only in-frame clones, some missing. Of roughly 310,000 clones in the sample, roughly 90% were seen once. The sequencing input was PBMCs or T cells enriched from blood (not recorded which). Receptors were obtained from a woman in her forties who had recovered from COVID-19.

The rearrangement links TRBV4-1 to TRBJ2-3, with TRBD2 identical over 13 bases. From germline, CDR1 is MGHRA and CDR2 YSYEKL. V lost 2 bases and J lost 5; bases outside the gene matches: 4. The CDR3 is 16 residues long. The CDR3 sequence is CASSQTSGGEIDTQYF. In DNA, the CDR3 is TGCGCCAGCAGCCAAACTAGCGGGGGGGAAATAGATACGCAGTATTTT.

The chain employs TRBV10-1 and TRBJ1-5; the D gene is possibly TRBD1 (5 bases). CDR3 size: 13 residues. V lost 0 bases, J lost 9 bases, and 9 bases lay in between. Looked up from germline, CDR1 is WNHNN and CDR2 is SYGVQD (reference sequence). This CDR3 is CASSESGRGPQHF. In DNA form, the CDR3 reads TGCGCCAGCAGTGAGTCGGGTAGGGGGCCCCAGCATTTT.

This clone was counted once. This chain links TRBV28 with TRBJ2-5; D remains ambiguous. V shed 4 bases and J shed 1 base, with 10 bases lying between them. Germline assignment: CDR1 MDHEN and CDR2 SYDVKM. This CDR3 is 14 amino acids long. The CDR3 loop is CASSYPPGQETQYF. The CDR3 DNA sequence: TGTGCCAGCAGTTACCCTCCAGGCCAAGAGACCCAGTACTTC.

Only one count was recorded for this clone. The rearrangement joins TRBV12-3 or TRBV12-4 to TRBJ1-1; TRBD1 might be the D (6 bases). Trimming left V 7 bases short and J 10 bases short, with 19 bases between. The length of the CDR3 is 13 residues. The DNA for the CDR3 is TGTGCCAGCACCATAGGGGGGGCAAGGAGAGCTTTCTTT. Protein: CASTIGGARRAFF.

This clone was counted once. The rearrangement joins TRBV14 to TRBJ1-3; no firm D call. Germline V CDR1 and CDR2: SGHDN, FVKESK. The CDR3 has 14 amino acids. With 4 bases removed from V and 4 bases from J, the gap between germline ends came to 11 bases. The CDR3 spells CASSRLSGGNTIYF. CDR3 nucleotides: TGTGCCAGCAGCCGACTGTCGGGGGGAAACACCATATATTTT.

The V call is TRBV10-3, the J call TRBJ1-1; 10 bases align to TRBD1. The junction had 2 bases not matched to a gene; V was cut back by 7 bases and J by 3 bases. Germline V lookup: CDR1 ENHRY, CDR2 SYGVKD. The CDR3 is 13 residues long. The CDR3 DNA reads TGTGCCATCACCGGACAGGGGGACACTGAAGCTTTCTTT. Amino acids: CAITGQGDTEAFF.

This clone was detected only a few times. V gene TRBV7-2 combines with J gene TRBJ2-3; 10 positions match TRBD2. The CDR3 extends over 19 amino acids. In germline, CDR1 is SGHTA, CDR2 FQGNSA. V shed 1 base, J shed 2 bases, and the junction held 12 bases outside the gene matches. CDR3 region: CASSLVGVASGRATDTQYF. In nucleotides, the CDR3 is TGTGCCAGCAGCTTAGTAGGGGTGGCTAGCGGGAGAGCCACAGATACGCAGTATTTT.

This clone was seen once. The genes are TRBV20-1 and TRBJ2-3; D gene unclear. The V end was cut by 5 bases, the J end by 8 bases, with 11 bases between. The CDR3 has 11 residues. Germline V gene lookup returns CDR1 DFQATT and CDR2 SNEGSKA (reference sequence). Written as DNA, the CDR3 is TGCAGTGCTGCCCTAGGTGGTACGCAGTATTTT. Residues: CSAALGGTQYF.

CDR3 amino acids: CASSQTGTDTYEQYF. In DNA form, the CDR3 reads TGTGCCAGCTCACAAACCGGGACAGATACTTACGAGCAGTACTTC. The chain employs TRBV18 and TRBJ2-7, with 7 bases that match TRBD1. The junction had 10 bases not matched to a gene; V was cut back by 4 bases and J by 4 bases. Germline CDR1 is KGHSH and CDR2 is LQKENI. This CDR3 contains 15 residues. The full variable domain, rest sourced from reference TRBV18 and TRBJ2-7, is NAGVMQNPRHLVRRRGQEARLRCSPMKGHSHVYWYRQLPEEGLKFMVYLQKENIIDESGMPKERFSAEFPKEGPSILRIQQVVRGDSAAYFCASSQTGTDTYEQYFGPGTRLTVT.

The chain carries TRBV28 and TRBJ2-2; 7 nucleotides align to TRBD1. Germline V lookup: CDR1 MDHEN, CDR2 SYDVKM. V was clipped by 5 bases and J by 2 bases; unmatched bases: 8. CDR3 length: 16 amino acids. In DNA, the CDR3 is TGTGCCAGCAGTGCCGACAGGGCACCAAACACCGGGGAGCTGTTTTTT. It specifies CASSADRAPNTGELFF.

The CDR3 spells CASSFSVRGHGYTF. The CDR3 DNA sequence: TGTGCCAGCAGTTTTAGCGTTAGGGGGCATGGCTACACCTTC. V is TRBV28 and J is TRBJ1-2; 7 nucleotides match TRBD1. The junction had 7 bases not matched to a gene; V was cut back by 3 bases and J by 6 bases. CDR3 length: 14 amino acids. The germline gives CDR1 MDHEN, CDR2 SYDVKM.

V is TRBV18 and J is TRBJ2-7; no clear D. The CDR3 runs 11 residues. Germline values: CDR1 KGHSH, CDR2 LQKENI. The V gene lost 2 bases and the J gene lost 5 bases, with 4 bases spanning the gap. The CDR3 reads CASSPSDEQYF. For the CDR3, the DNA is TGTGCCAGCTCACCATCTGACGAGCAGTACTTC.

The rearrangement links TRBV3-1 (or the pseudogene TRBV3-2) to TRBJ2-1; 8 nucleotides match TRBD2. CDR1 LGHDT and CDR2 YNNKEL come from the germline V gene (reference sequence). J was trimmed by 10 bases and V by 4 bases; bases with no gene match: 6. The CDR3 has 13 residues. DNA for the CDR3: TGTGCCAGCAGCCTGACTAGCGCGGGCGAGCAGTTCTTC. This sequence encodes CASSLTSAGEQFF.

The chain links TRBV7-2 to TRBJ1-4, with D perhaps matching TRBD1 (6 bases). Germline CDR1 SGHTA, CDR2 FQGNSA. The V end lost 1 base, the J end lost 4 bases, and 13 bases lay between the germline ends. CDR3 size: 16 residues. The CDR3 reads CASSLVGGANNEKLFF. The CDR3 DNA follows: TGTGCCAGCAGCTTAGTTGGGGGGGCTAATAATGAAAAACTGTTTTTT.

J is TRBJ2-3 and V is TRBV5-8, with TRBD2 as a possible D gene (6 bases). V gave up 4 bases and J gave up 4 bases, with 19 bases separating them. CDR3 length: 16 amino acids. Germline V gene lookup returns CDR1 SGHTS and CDR2 YDEGEE. The CDR3 nucleotides read TGTGCCAGCAGCCCTACTTGGGGCAGGGAGGCAGATACGCAGTATTTT. Translating gives CASSPTWGREADTQYF.

This chain uses TRBV5-1 with TRBJ2-7; D is possibly TRBD2 (6 bases). The CDR3 spans 14 residues. Trimming removed 5 bases from V and 2 bases from J, with 14 bases in between. CDR1 is SGHRS, CDR2 YFSETQ, per germline. CDR3 sequence: CASRATSSTYEQYF. DNA for the CDR3: TGCGCCAGCAGGGCCACTAGCTCGACCTACGAGCAGTACTTC. The whole variable domain, filled in from reference TRBV5-1 and TRBJ2-7, reads KAGVTQTPRYLIKTRGQQVTLSCSPISGHRSVSWYQQTPGQGLQFLFEYFSETQRNKGNFPGRFSGRQFSNSRSEMNVSTLELGDSALYLCASRATSSTYEQYFGPGTRLTVT.

The chain has TRBV29-1 and TRBJ1-1; 9 positions agree with TRBD1. This CDR3 spans 13 amino acids. After removal of 6 bases from V and 8 bases from J, the junction contained 10 bases not matched to a gene. The germline V gene has CDR1 SQVTM and CDR2 ANQGSEA. CDR3 nucleotide sequence: TGCAGCGTCCCAATTACAGGGGGCTCGGAAGCTTTCTTT. Amino acid sequence: CSVPITGGSEAFF.

CDR3 sequence: CATSAGSGRANEQYF. The CDR3 DNA is TGTGCCACCAGTGCGGGAAGTGGGAGGGCCAACGAGCAGTACTTC. The chain is built from TRBV24-1 and TRBJ2-7, with 7 bases lining up with TRBD2. Germline values: CDR1 KGHDR, CDR2 SFDVKD. CDR3 length equals 15 residues. The V gene end was trimmed by 5 bases and the J gene end by 5 bases; junction bases not matched to a gene: 11.

The V and J genes are TRBV7-9 and TRBJ2-7; D not certain. The germline CDR1 and CDR2 sequences are SEHNR and FQNEAQ (reference sequence). The CDR3 covers 13 residues. V was pared by 4 bases and J by 0 bases, with 7 bases between. CDR3 residues: CASSSDISYEQYF. DNA for the CDR3: TGTGCCAGCAGCTCAGACATCTCCTACGAGCAGTACTTC.

This sequence joins TRBV5-3 and TRBJ2-3; D may be TRBD2 (7 bases). TRBV5-3 is treated as an ORF (open reading frame) with a function not yet certain. Trimming pared 3 bases from V and 2 bases from J, leaving 16 bases between. The CDR3 is made up of 16 amino acids. The CDR3 region has the DNA TGTGCCAGAAGCTCCCTGGGAGGGGGTGCCACAGATACGCAGTATTTT. Amino acids: CARSSLGGGATDTQYF.

The CDR3 spells CASSGKGAITDTQYF. As DNA, the CDR3 is TGCGCCAGCAGTGGTAAGGGGGCAATCACAGATACGCAGTATTTT. This chain links TRBV5-1 with TRBJ2-3; the match to TRBD1 covers 7 bases. CDR3 length equals 15 residues. Trimming took 5 bases from V and 2 from J; bases not matched to a gene: 8. Germline V gene lookup returns CDR1 SGHRS and CDR2 YFSETQ.

The rearrangement links TRBV7-9 to TRBJ2-2; 8 nucleotides align to TRBD1. The germline V gene has CDR1 SEHNR and CDR2 FQNEAQ (reference sequence). The junction had 11 bases not matched to a gene; V was cut back by 2 bases and J by 6 bases. The CDR3 contains 17 residues. The chain's CDR3 is CASSLSGRGHFPGELFF. The CDR3 DNA reads TGTGCCAGCAGCTTAAGCGGCAGGGGGCACTTTCCCGGGGAGCTGTTTTTT.

The chain combines TRBV27 with TRBJ2-3, with TRBD2 identical over 8 bases. The germline V gene encodes CDR1 MNHEY and CDR2 SMNVEV (reference sequence). Unmatched junction bases numbered 7, after V lost 6 bases and J lost 5 bases. The CDR3 is made up of 14 amino acids. In nucleotides, the CDR3 is TGTGCCAGCAGCGGGGGGGCTGTCGGAGATACGCAGTATTTT. As protein: CASSGGAVGDTQYF.

This clone was observed a handful of times. The chain joins TRBV10-3 to TRBJ2-3, with TRBD2 identical over 7 bases. Germline V gene sequence: CDR1 ENHRY, CDR2 SYGVKD. This CDR3 contains 13 residues. J gave up 2 bases and V 7 bases, and 3 bases lay outside the gene matches. The CDR3 nucleotides read TGTGCCATCACAGGGAGGGACACAGATACGCAGTATTTT. This encodes CAITGRDTDTQYF.

This clone was counted once. The chain links TRBV11-3 to TRBJ2-1, with D perhaps TRBD1 (6 bases). V lost 0 bases and J lost 0, with 6 bases in between. Germline V lookup: CDR1 SGHNT, CDR2 YENEEA. The CDR3 is 15 residues long. CDR3 in DNA: TGTGCCAGCAGCTTAGAGGGGGCCTCCTACAATGAGCAGTTCTTC. Protein: CASSLEGASYNEQFF.

V is TRBV20-1 and J is TRBJ1-4; no reliable D call. CDR3 length equals 13 residues. V shed 3 bases and J shed 0 bases, with 5 bases lying between them. The germline gives CDR1 DFQATT, CDR2 SNEGSKA (reference sequence). The CDR3 spells CSASPATNEKLFF. CDR3 sequence (DNA): TGCAGTGCTAGTCCTGCAACTAATGAAAAACTGTTTTTT.

V gene TRBV28 combines with J gene TRBJ1-6, with D possibly TRBD1 on 5 matching bases. This CDR3 is built from 16 residues. Trimming left V 9 bases short and J 0 bases short, with 15 bases between. Germline CDR1 MDHEN, CDR2 SYDVKM. The CDR3 DNA reads as TGTGCCAGTTACAACAGGCTAAACTCCTATAATTCACCCCTCCACTTT. It codes for CASYNRLNSYNSPLHF.

This clone was seen just once. V gene TRBV6-2 or TRBV6-3 combines with J gene TRBJ1-2; 8 bases map to TRBD1. Germline V gene sequence: CDR1 MNHEY, CDR2 SVGEGT. This CDR3 has 14 residues. V lost 2 bases and J lost 8; bases outside the gene matches: 7. The CDR3 DNA reads TGTGCCAGCAGTTACCAACAGGGGGTGCAAGGCTACACCTTC. Its protein is CASSYQQGVQGYTF.